What follows describes a single T cell receptor beta chain. Its cognate antigen has yet to be identified. There are no base qualities to consult, and no much larger clone falls within one base. The data are from a study of monozygotic twins with cystic fibrosis (dated by TCRdb to the early 2020s). With regard to the full study: Barcoded libraries were made from about 2.7 micrograms of fragmented DNA using roughly 14 PCR cycles. Data for three of the twin pairs had already been reported earlier in a different context. On the day blood was drawn, the twins' weight-for-height and FEVPerc (FEV1 disease centile) were ranked against those of the 1,000 or so cohort participants. Ten female and six male twin pairs, aged roughly 2.0 to 40 years (median about 9 years) and mostly children and adolescents, were included in the cohort. To assess genetic influence on V and J gene usage, the study compared TCR beta repertoires within and across 16 monozygotic twin pairs with cystic fibrosis. The investigation overall reported the following: Only a small cohort was studied, and no association of shared CDR3 numbers with age, concordance or disease severity was found. Simpson clonality was found to be generally low (median roughly 0.009), suggesting a naive-dominated repertoire, although higher clonality was observed in the most severely affected patients. Significantly higher nucleotide-identical clonotype sharing was observed within monozygotic CF twin pairs than between unrelated CF individuals (P = 0.000026, Mann-Whitney). The greatest similarity to the co-twin was observed for V gene usage in 13 of 16 pairs and for J usage in 8 of 16 pairs, which suggested genetic constraints.

Measured from the cysteine to the phenylalanine, the CDR3 is 15 residues long. Kept here is only the CDR3 DNA, which spans 45 bases and is read in frame from base 1. Compared with germline, V lacks 2 bases and J lacks 6 bases; bases without a gene match: 7. Per the germline V gene, SNHLY is the CDR1 and FYNNEI is the CDR2. The twin pairs came from the European Cystic Fibrosis Twin and Sibling Study Cohort, which recruited patients from over 150 CF clinics across 14 European countries. Both zygosity and CFTR genotype were checked in-house, and zygosity was tested with multiplex PCR across nine short tandem repeat loci. Peripheral blood was sampled from each twin, and clinical parameters were recorded on the day of blood sampling. Phenol/chloroform extraction was used to isolate genomic DNA from peripheral blood cells, and the DNA was then kept in TE buffer at 4 degrees C. Following the manufacturer's instructions, TCR beta CDR3 regions were amplified by multiplex PCR with the immunoSEQ immune profiling system. An Illumina NextSeq system was used for sequencing. The authors processed their data as follows. Sequence data were processed on the immunoSEQ Analyzer platform, and clonality was calculated as the square root of Simpson's index of productive rearrangements. Similarity in V and J usage was measured by Jensen-Shannon distance, and OLGA was used to compute CDR3 generation probabilities. Shared CDR3 sequences were searched against the immuneACCESS database (August 2020) and VDJdb (December 2020). This immuneACCESS table, as held by TCRdb, lists in-frame sequences with V and J called but not all clones. Of the missing ones, under half trace to an unresolved V gene in checked studies; the others have no known cause. D and trimming were read from the DNA, whereas the V and J calls and clone size are those reported in that table. The sample table holds roughly 13,000 clones, of which roughly nine tenths were seen once. The leading ten clones occupy about 0.73% of the sample.

The V gene is TRBV2 and the J gene is TRBJ1-1; 9 nucleotides in the junction match TRBD1. The sequence derives from a boy aged 5-17 years with cystic fibrosis. Sequences were obtained from blood. The DNA is as follows: TGTGCCAGCAGTGAACCGGGACAGGGTATGGCTGAAGCTTTCTTT. Its protein is CASSEPGQGMAEAFF. The variable domain in full, with residues beyond the CDR3 obtained from the reference TRBV2 and TRBJ1-1 genes, is EPEVTQTPSHQVTQMGQEVILRCVPISNHLYFYWYRQILGQKVEFLVSFYNNEISEKSEIFDDQFSVERPDGSNFTLKIRSTKLEDSAMYFCASSEPGQGMAEAFFGQGTRLTVV.